The 16 T cell receptor beta chains given below trace back to one sample, sequenced in a study of shared clonotypes between healthy human individuals. The assay was immunoSEQ multiplex PCR, and TCRdb's table has in-frame clones only and misses some. Here the sample spans about 1.5 million clones, 95% to 99% being singletons. Sequences were obtained from naive CD4+ T cells sorted from blood. Stated subset: CD45RA+ positively selected. All receptors derive from a young man in good health.

The chain is built from TRBV6-1 and TRBJ1-5; tentative D call: TRBD1 (5 bases). CDR1 is MNHNS and CDR2 is SASEGT in the germline V gene. V dropped 0 bases and J dropped 7 bases, with 10 bases sitting between them. The CDR3 contains 14 residues. The CDR3 DNA reads TGTGCCAGCAGTGAAGCGGCAGGGCTGCAGCCCCAGCATTTT. It translates to CASSEAAGLQPQHF.

The rearrangement uses TRBV5-6 and TRBJ1-5; D call uncertain. This CDR3 spans 15 amino acids. Between the trimmed V and J ends, which lost 4 bases and 3 bases, there was a span of 14 bases. CDR1 and CDR2 (germline): SGHDT, YYEEEE. The CDR3 loop reads CASSRNFWDNQPQHF. For the CDR3, the DNA is TGTGCCAGCAGCAGGAACTTCTGGGACAATCAGCCCCAGCATTTT.

The chain recombines TRBV27 with TRBJ2-1, with TRBD2 matching 7 bases. In germline, CDR1 is MNHEY, CDR2 SMNVEV (reference sequence). Losses at the gene ends were 4 bases for V and 6 bases for J; bases not matched to a gene: 9. The CDR3 has 15 amino acids. The CDR3 DNA is TGTGCCAGCAGTTCCGGGACTACGGGGCGCAATGAGCAGTTCTTC. It is translated as CASSSGTTGRNEQFF.

V and J are TRBV10-2 and TRBJ2-1, with D hard to call. Trimming cost V 4 bases and J 5 bases, with 9 bases left between them. CDR3 length equals 13 residues. Germline loops: CDR1 WSHSY, CDR2 SAAADI. For the CDR3, the DNA is TGCGCCAGCAGTGGAGTAGTAAACAATGAGCAGTTCTTC. This codes for CASSGVVNNEQFF.

The CDR3: CASSMPGTGDYEQYF. DNA for the CDR3: TGTGCCAGCAGCATGCCCGGGACAGGGGACTACGAGCAGTACTTC. The chain recombines TRBV5-4 with TRBJ2-7, with 10 bases matching TRBD1. The V and J ends lost 4 bases and 3 bases, in that order; junction bases with no gene match: 7. Germline V gives CDR1 SGHNT, CDR2 YYREEE (reference sequence). The CDR3 extends over 15 amino acids.

The rearrangement joins TRBV5-4 to TRBJ2-5, with 12 bases fitting TRBD2. Trimming took 5 bases from V and 4 from J; bases not matched to a gene: 9. The CDR3 has 16 residues. Per germline, CDR1 SGHNT and CDR2 YYREEE (reference sequence). The CDR3 DNA sequence: TGTGCCAGCAGGCTAGCGGGAGGGCCGATCGGAGAGACCCAGTACTTC. Translation: CASRLAGGPIGETQYF.

V and J are TRBV9 and TRBJ2-5; D might be TRBD1 (7 bases). Germline CDR1 is SGDLS and CDR2 is YYNGEE. V was cut by 3 bases and J by 7 bases, with 16 bases left in between. This CDR3 has 14 residues. CDR3 sequence reads: CASSGTGAGRTQYF. The CDR3 DNA is TGTGCCAGCAGCGGCACAGGGGCCGGGAGGACCCAGTACTTC.

The chain uses TRBV6-1 and TRBJ1-2; D is uncertain. V was pared by 7 bases and J by 5 bases, with 11 bases between. The CDR3 runs to 12 residues. Looked up from germline, CDR1 is MNHNS and CDR2 is SASEGT. This CDR3 is CASNPGRYGYTF. DNA of the CDR3: TGTGCCAGCAACCCCGGGCGATATGGCTACACCTTC.

This sequence joins TRBV7-6 and TRBJ1-1; unclear D gene. The CDR3 sequence is 16 residues long. The germline CDR1 and CDR2 sequences are SGHVS and FNYEAQ. The V end lost 2 bases, the J end lost 5 bases, and 18 bases lay between the germline ends. The CDR3 sequence is CASSLSLVSGGTEAFF. CDR3 sequence (DNA): TGTGCCAGCAGCTTAAGCCTGGTTTCGGGTGGAACTGAAGCTTTCTTT. Full variable domain (remainder filled in from reference TRBV7-6 and TRBJ1-1): GAGVSQSPRYKVTKRGQDVALRCDPISGHVSLYWYRQALGQGPEFLTYFNYEAQQDKSGLPNDRFSAERPEGSISTLTIQRTEQRDSAMYRCASSLSLVSGGTEAFFGQGTRLTVV.

The rearrangement links TRBV4-1 to TRBJ2-2; D may correspond to TRBD1 or TRBD2 (5 bases each). The CDR3 covers 17 residues. From germline, CDR1 is MGHRA and CDR2 YSYEKL. Trimming pared 1 base from V and 1 base from J, leaving 13 bases between. The CDR3 region is CASSQAGTGQNTGELFF. As DNA, the CDR3 is TGCGCCAGCAGCCAAGCGGGGACCGGCCAGAACACCGGGGAGCTGTTTTTT.

This chain connects TRBV5-6 to TRBJ1-2; unclear D gene. V was clipped by 0 bases and J by 6 bases, with 12 bases between them. From germline, CDR1 is SGHDT and CDR2 YYEEEE. The CDR3 is made up of 14 amino acids. The CDR3 nucleotides read TGTGCCAGCAGCTTGGGATCCCTTGGCCATGGCTACACCTTC. Protein product: CASSLGSLGHGYTF.

The chain has TRBV29-1 and TRBJ1-2; D unresolved. The CDR3 length is 12 residues. V was trimmed by 3 bases and J by 2 bases, leaving 7 bases between them. CDR1 and CDR2 from the germline V gene are SQVTM and ANQGSEA. CDR3 sequence reads: CSVEEENYGYTF. In DNA form, the CDR3 reads TGCAGCGTTGAGGAAGAGAACTATGGCTACACCTTC.

The V call is TRBV2, the J call TRBJ2-3; a weak D match, TRBD1 (6 bases). V lost 4 bases and J lost 0, with 8 bases in between. The CDR3 runs to 14 residues. From germline, CDR1 is SNHLY and CDR2 FYNNEI. This CDR3 is CASSGGGSTDTQYF. For the CDR3, the DNA is TGTGCCAGCAGTGGAGGGGGAAGCACAGATACGCAGTATTTT.

The chain employs TRBV28 and TRBJ2-2, with D perhaps TRBD2 (5 bases). The CDR3 runs to 15 residues. The ends were cut back, 3 bases at V and 4 bases at J, with 12 bases in the middle. Germline V gives CDR1 MDHEN, CDR2 SYDVKM. The CDR3 protein is CASSFGLGGTGELFF. In DNA, the CDR3 is TGTGCCAGCAGTTTCGGTCTAGGAGGCACCGGGGAGCTGTTTTTT.

This clone was found once. J is TRBJ2-7 and V is TRBV5-1, with D maybe TRBD2 (5 bases). CDR1 is SGHRS, CDR2 YFSETQ, per germline. The CDR3 covers 16 residues. With 0 bases removed from V and 0 bases from J, the gap between germline ends came to 13 bases. The CDR3 spells CASSLGPRGSSYEQYF. The CDR3 coding sequence is TGCGCCAGCAGCTTGGGCCCTCGGGGTAGCTCCTACGAGCAGTACTTC. The complete variable domain, with remaining parts taken from reference TRBV5-1 and TRBJ2-7, reads KAGVTQTPRYLIKTRGQQVTLSCSPISGHRSVSWYQQTPGQGLQFLFEYFSETQRNKGNFPGRFSGRQFSNSRSEMNVSTLELGDSALYLCASSLGPRGSSYEQYFGPGTRLTVT.

This chain uses TRBV6-5 with TRBJ2-7; D tentatively reads TRBD1 or TRBD2 (5 bases each). The CDR3 has 13 residues. The germline V gene encodes CDR1 MNHEY and CDR2 SVGAGI. V was trimmed by 4 bases and J by 0 bases, leaving 7 bases between them. Here the CDR3 reads CASSWDGSYEQYF. Written as DNA, the CDR3 is TGTGCCAGCAGTTGGGACGGCTCCTACGAGCAGTACTTC.